This TCR beta chain was profiled in a study of graft-versus-host responses after intestinal transplantation. CDR3 length: 12 residues. Germline assignment: CDR1 SGHRS and CDR2 YFSETQ. The V gene lost 0 bases and the J gene lost 5 bases, with 5 bases spanning the gap. Repertoires were generated with immunoSEQ multiplex PCR, while TCRdb's copy carries only in-frame clones and drops some. The sample holds about 86,000 clones, around 90% seen once. Note on this clone: Its antigen remains unknown. Other DNA sequences within the sample encode an identical CDR3.

Overall study results and limits: GvH clones appeared in recipient marrow, some first in ileum or blood.

J is TRBJ2-5 and V is TRBV5-1, with no clear D. Source: unstimulated CD4+ T cells sorted from spleen or lymph node cells, taken before transplant. The sequence was obtained from a human donor who was the organ donor for an intestinal transplant. CDR3 in amino acids: CASSLALETQYF. CDR3 coding DNA: TGCGCCAGCAGCTTGGCCTTGGAGACCCAGTACTTC. The full variable domain, with the rest looked up from reference TRBV5-1 and TRBJ2-5, is KAGVTQTPRYLIKTRGQQVTLSCSPISGHRSVSWYQQTPGQGLQFLFEYFSETQRNKGNFPGRFSGRQFSNSRSEMNVSTLELGDSALYLCASSLALETQYFGPGTRLLVL.